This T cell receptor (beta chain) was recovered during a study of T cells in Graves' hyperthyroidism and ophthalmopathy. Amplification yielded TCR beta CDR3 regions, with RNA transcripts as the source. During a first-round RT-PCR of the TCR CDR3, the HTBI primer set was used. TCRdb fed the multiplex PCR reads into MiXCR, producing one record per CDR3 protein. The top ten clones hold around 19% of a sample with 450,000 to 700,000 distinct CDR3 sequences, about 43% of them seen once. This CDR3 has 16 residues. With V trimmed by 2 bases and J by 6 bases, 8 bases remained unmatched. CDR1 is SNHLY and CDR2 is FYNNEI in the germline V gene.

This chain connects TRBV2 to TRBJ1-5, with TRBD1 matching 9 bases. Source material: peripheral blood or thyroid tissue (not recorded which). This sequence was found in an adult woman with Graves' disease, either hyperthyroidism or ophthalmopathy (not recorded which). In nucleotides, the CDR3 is TGTGCCAGCAGTGAATATGGACAGGGGAAATCTCAGCCCCAGCATTTT. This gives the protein CASSEYGQGKSQPQHF.